This paragraph covers one T cell receptor (beta chain) sequence. The source of the sample is a study of blood T cell repertoires in COVID-19. Study as a whole: COVID-19 samples, acute and convalescent, were from the United States, Italy and Spain. Nucleic acid was either cDNA or gDNA, and it came from T cells, B-cell-depleted T cells, or PBMCs.

Study processing details: Reference gene primer amplification gave nucleated cell count estimates. The table came from immunoSEQ multiplex PCR; TCRdb's copy has only in-frame clones and leaves some out. The V and J calls and the clone size are those of that table, but D and trimming were determined from the DNA. The data show 200,000 to 250,000 clones, about 86% seen once. The receptor was isolated from a man aged 55-75 years with acute or convalescent COVID-19. Sequenced material: peripheral blood.

CDR3 loop: CASSQGPDRNTEAFF. The CDR3 DNA is TGCGCCAGCAGCCAAGGCCCTGACAGGAACACTGAAGCTTTCTTT. The rearrangement joins TRBV4-3 to TRBJ1-1; maybe TRBD1 (5 bases). The CDR3 extends over 15 amino acids. Per the germline V gene, CDR1 is LGHNA and CDR2 is YSLEER. Trimming stripped 1 base from V and 1 base from J, with 10 bases between.